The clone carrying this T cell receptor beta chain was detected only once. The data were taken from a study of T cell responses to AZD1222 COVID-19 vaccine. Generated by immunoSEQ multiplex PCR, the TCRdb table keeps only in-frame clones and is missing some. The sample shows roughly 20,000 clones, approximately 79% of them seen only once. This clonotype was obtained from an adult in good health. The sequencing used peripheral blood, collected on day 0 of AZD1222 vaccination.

In DNA, the CDR3 is TGTGCCAGCAGCTTAGAGTTAATCGGTACCCCAGGGCTAAGCAATGGCTACACCTTC. Translation gives CASSLELIGTPGLSNGYTF. V is TRBV7-9 and J is TRBJ1-2, with D maybe TRBD1 (5 bases). The CDR3 is 19 amino acids. V gave up 1 base and J gave up 6 bases, with 27 bases separating them. The V gene's germline CDR1 is SEHNR and CDR2 FQNEAQ (reference sequence). The full variable domain, rest sourced from reference TRBV7-9 and TRBJ1-2, is DTGVSQNPRHKITKRGQNVTFRCDPISEHNRLYWYRQTLGQGPEFLTYFQNEAQLEKSRLLSDRFSAERPKGSFSTLEIQRTEQGDSAMYLCASSLELIGTPGLSNGYTFGSGTRLTVV.